The rows below give T cell receptor beta chains drawn from one sample of a study of CD8 T cells in ankylosing spondylitis. TCRdb redid the calling of the 5' RACE reads with MiXCR, one entry per CDR3 protein. Of around 140,000 distinct CDR3 sequences listed, about an eighth were seen once; the top ten hold roughly 4.3%. The specimen sequenced was blood, either unsorted or a sorted T cell fraction (not recorded which). The receptors were sampled from a female donor with ankylosing spondylitis or in good health (not recorded which). CDR3s include the opening cysteine and the closing phenylalanine or tryptophan. The D gene is left open where the match is weak. Some rows mark clone size as missing; the rest say once, few, many or name a class of expanded clone.

D gene,V gene,J gene,CDR3 length,clone size,CDR3 protein,CDR3 DNA
.,TRBV13,TRBJ2-3,14,many,CASSSTRDTDTQYF,TGTGCCAGCAGCTCAACGCGCGACACAGATACGCAGTATTTT
.,TRBV11-2,TRBJ1-2,14,many,CASSPRTETYGYTF,TGTGCCAGCAGCCCCCGGACAGAAACCTATGGCTACACCTTC
.,TRBV7-9,TRBJ2-3,15,many,CATPDEGWRSDTQYF,TGTGCAACCCCGGACGAGGGCTGGAGGTCAGATACGCAGTATTTT
TRBD1,TRBV5-1,TRBJ1-2,13,many,CASSPGTGVGYTF,TGCGCCAGCAGTCCCGGGACAGGGGTAGGCTACACCTTC
.,TRBV14,TRBJ1-5,16,.,CASSQRQVLSNQPQHF,TGTGCCAGCAGCCAAAGGCAGGTTTTGAGCAATCAGCCCCAGCATTTT
.,TRBV12-3/TRBV12-4,TRBJ2-6,14,many,CASTRSSGANVLTF,TGTGCCAGCACCCGAAGCTCTGGGGCCAACGTCCTGACTTTC
TRBD1,TRBV20-1,TRBJ1-5,17,.,CSASLPGQGAWNQPQHF,TGCAGTGCTAGTCTCCCGGGACAGGGGGCATGGAATCAGCCCCAGCATTTT
TRBD1,TRBV11-2,TRBJ2-7,17,few,CASSFSSPGQDSYEQYF,TGTGCCAGCAGCTTTTCGAGTCCGGGACAGGATTCCTACGAGCAGTACTTC
TRBD1,TRBV6-5,TRBJ1-2,17,many,CASSYSITGTGNYGYTF,TGTGCCAGCAGTTACTCGATTACCGGGACAGGGAACTATGGCTACACCTTC
.,TRBV19,TRBJ1-5,15,many,CATRDGQPSNQPQHF,TGTGCCACCCGAGACGGGCAGCCATCCAATCAGCCCCAGCATTTT
TRBD2,TRBV29-1,TRBJ2-1,17,many,CSTMTSGGDSSYNEQFF,TGCAGCACCATGACTAGCGGGGGCGATAGCTCCTACAATGAGCAGTTCTTC
.,TRBV12-3/TRBV12-4,TRBJ2-1,15,.,CASSPWQGLGNEQFF,TGTGCCAGCAGCCCCTGGCAGGGTTTAGGAAATGAGCAGTTCTTC
.,TRBV6-1,TRBJ1-1,15,many,CASSLSGSMNTEAFF,TGTGCCAGCAGCCTCAGTGGGAGCATGAACACTGAAGCTTTCTTT
.,TRBV20-1,TRBJ1-2,14,many,CSAIEGGREYGYTF,TGCAGTGCCATAGAAGGGGGGAGAGAGTATGGCTACACCTTC
TRBD2,TRBV5-6,TRBJ2-7,15,many,CASRYTSGALYEQYF,TGTGCCAGCAGGTATACTAGCGGGGCCCTCTACGAGCAGTACTTC